The present entry profiles one TCR beta chain with its context. Its antigen remains unidentified. Only cases whose brain tissue showed the highest T cell transcript signatures were sequenced. Patients received at least one anti-epileptic drug before surgery. The data stem from a study of brain T cells in children with intractable seizures. Points from the study as a whole: HCMV serostatus was not known, and viral specificity came from CDR3 similarity only. Pre-surgery blood may have been undersampled, hiding some clones.

The V gene end was trimmed by 4 bases and the J gene end by 2 bases; junction bases not matched to a gene: 4. Per germline, CDR1 SGDLS and CDR2 YYNGEE. The CDR3 totals 14 residues. Measured with immunoSEQ multiplex PCR; TCRdb has only the in-frame clones, and not every one. Of about 76,000 clones in the sample, approximately 94% were seen once. The receptor was derived from a boy less than two years old with tuberous sclerosis and intractable seizures. Sequences were derived from peripheral blood, sampled at surgery. The chain couples TRBV9 to TRBJ2-3; 7 nucleotides line up with TRBD2. CDR3 DNA sequence: TGTGCCAGCAGCCCGAGACTAGCCACAGATACGCAGTATTTT. Translating gives CASSPRLATDTQYF.